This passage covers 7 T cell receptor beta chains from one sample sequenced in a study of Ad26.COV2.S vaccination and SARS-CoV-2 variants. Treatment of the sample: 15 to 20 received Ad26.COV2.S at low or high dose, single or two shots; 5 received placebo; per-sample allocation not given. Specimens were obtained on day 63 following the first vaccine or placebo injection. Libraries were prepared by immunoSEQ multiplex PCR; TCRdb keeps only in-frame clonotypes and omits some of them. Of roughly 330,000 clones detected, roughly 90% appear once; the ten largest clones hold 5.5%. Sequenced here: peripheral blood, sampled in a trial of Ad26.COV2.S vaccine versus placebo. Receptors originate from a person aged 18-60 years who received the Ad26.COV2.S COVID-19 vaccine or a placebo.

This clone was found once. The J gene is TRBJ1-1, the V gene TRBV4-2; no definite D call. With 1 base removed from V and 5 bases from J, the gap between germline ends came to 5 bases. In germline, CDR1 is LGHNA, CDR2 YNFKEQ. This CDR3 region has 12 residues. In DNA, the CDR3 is TGTGCCAGCAGCCAAGGGCGGACTGAAGCTTTCTTT. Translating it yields CASSQGRTEAFF.

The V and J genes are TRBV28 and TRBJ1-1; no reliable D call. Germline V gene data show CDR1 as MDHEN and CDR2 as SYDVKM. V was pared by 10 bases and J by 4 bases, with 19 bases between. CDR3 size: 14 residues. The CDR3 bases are TGTGCCACCGACCGTCGGGATAGGGCCACTGAAGCTTTCTTT. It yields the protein CATDRRDRATEAFF.

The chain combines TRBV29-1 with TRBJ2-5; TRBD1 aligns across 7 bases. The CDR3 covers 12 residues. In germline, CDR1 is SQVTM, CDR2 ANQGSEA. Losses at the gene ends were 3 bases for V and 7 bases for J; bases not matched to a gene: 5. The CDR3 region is CSVETGSGTQYF. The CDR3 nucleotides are TGCAGCGTTGAGACAGGGTCCGGGACCCAGTACTTC.

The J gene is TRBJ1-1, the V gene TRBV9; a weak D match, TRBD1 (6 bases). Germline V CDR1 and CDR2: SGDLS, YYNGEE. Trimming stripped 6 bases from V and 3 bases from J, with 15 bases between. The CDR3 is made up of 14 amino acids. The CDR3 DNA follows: TGTGCCAGCACCCCTTGGGAGGGGGACACTGAAGCTTTCTTT. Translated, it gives CASTPWEGDTEAFF.

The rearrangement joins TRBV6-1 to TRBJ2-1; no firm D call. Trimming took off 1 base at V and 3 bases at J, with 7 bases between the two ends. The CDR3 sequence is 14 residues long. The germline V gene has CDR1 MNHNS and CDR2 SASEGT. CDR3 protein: CASSEGYDYNEQFF. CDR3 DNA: TGTGCCAGCAGTGAAGGATACGACTACAATGAGCAGTTCTTC.

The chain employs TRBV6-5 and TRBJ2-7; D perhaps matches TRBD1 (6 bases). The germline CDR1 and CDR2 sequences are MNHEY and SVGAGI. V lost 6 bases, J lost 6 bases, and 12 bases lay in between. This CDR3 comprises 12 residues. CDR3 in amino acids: CASRDRPLEQYV. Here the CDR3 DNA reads TGTGCCAGCAGGGACAGACCGCTCGAGCAGTACGTC.

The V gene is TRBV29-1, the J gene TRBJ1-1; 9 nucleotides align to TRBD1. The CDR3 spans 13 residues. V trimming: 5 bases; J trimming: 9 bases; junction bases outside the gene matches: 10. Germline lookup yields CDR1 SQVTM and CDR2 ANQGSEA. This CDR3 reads CSVLKTGGPKAFF. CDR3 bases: TGCAGCGTTCTAAAAACAGGGGGCCCCAAAGCTTTCTTT. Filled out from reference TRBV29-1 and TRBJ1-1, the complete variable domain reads SAVISQKPSRDICQRGTSLTIQCQVDSQVTMMFWYRQQPGQSLTLIATANQGSEATYESGFVIDKFPISRPNLTFSTLTVSNMSPEDSSIYLCSVLKTGGPKAFFGQGTRLTVV.